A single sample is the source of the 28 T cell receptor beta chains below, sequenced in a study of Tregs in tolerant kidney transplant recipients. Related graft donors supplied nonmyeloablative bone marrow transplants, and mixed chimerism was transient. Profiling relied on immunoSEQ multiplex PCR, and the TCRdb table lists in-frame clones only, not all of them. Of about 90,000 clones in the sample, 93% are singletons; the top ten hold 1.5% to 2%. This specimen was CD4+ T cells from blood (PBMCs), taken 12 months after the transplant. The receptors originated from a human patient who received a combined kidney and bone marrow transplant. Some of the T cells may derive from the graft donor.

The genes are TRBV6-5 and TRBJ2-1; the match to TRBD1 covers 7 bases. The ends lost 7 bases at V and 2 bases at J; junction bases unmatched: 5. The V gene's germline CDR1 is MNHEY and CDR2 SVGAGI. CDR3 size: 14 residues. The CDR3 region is CASKQGIPYNEQFF. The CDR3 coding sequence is TGTGCCAGCAAACAGGGGATCCCCTACAATGAGCAGTTCTTC.

The CDR3 region is CASTWTGLPNTEAFF. The CDR3 DNA reads as TGCGCCAGCACTTGGACAGGGCTGCCGAACACTGAAGCTTTCTTT. The rearrangement joins TRBV4-3 to TRBJ1-1, with 8 positions matching TRBD1. In germline, CDR1 is LGHNA, CDR2 YSLEER. V shed 7 bases and J 1 base; nucleotides not matched to a gene: 8. The CDR3 length is 15 residues.

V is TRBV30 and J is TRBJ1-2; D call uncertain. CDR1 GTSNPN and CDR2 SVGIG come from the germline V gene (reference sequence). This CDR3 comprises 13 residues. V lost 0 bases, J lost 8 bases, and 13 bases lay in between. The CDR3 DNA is TGTGCCTGGAGTGTACACCCTCCCATAGGCTACACCTTC. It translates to CAWSVHPPIGYTF.

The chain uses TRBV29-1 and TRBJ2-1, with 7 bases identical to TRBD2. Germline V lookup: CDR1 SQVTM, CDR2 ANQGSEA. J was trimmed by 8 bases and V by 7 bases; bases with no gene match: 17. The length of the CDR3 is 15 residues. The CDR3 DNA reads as TGCAGCGGCTCGCGGGGGAAAAGCGGAGGCCATGAGCAGTTCTTC. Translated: CSGSRGKSGGHEQFF.

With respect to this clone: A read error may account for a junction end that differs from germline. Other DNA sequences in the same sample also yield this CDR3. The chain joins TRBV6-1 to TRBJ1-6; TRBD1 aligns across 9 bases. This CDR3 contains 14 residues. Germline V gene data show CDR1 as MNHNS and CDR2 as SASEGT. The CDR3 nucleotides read TGTGCCAGCAGCCCCGGGACAGGGAATTCCCCCCTCCACTTT. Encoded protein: CASSPGTGNSPLHF.

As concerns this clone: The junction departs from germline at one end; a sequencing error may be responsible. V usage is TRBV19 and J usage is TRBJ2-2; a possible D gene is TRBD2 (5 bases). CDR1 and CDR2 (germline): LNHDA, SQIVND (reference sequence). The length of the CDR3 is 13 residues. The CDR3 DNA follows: TGTGCCAGTAGTGGCCGGCTCACCGGGGAGCTATTTTTT. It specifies CASSGRLTGELFF.

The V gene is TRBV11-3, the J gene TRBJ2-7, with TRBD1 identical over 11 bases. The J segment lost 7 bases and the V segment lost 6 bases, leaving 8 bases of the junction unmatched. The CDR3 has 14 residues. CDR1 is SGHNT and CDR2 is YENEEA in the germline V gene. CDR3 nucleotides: TGTGCCAGCAGGAAAGGACAGGGGGCGAAAGAGCAGTACTTC. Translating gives CASRKGQGAKEQYF.

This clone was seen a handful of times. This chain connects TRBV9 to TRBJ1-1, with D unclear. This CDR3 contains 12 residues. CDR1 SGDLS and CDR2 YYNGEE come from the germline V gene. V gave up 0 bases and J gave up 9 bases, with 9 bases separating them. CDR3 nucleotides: TGTGCCAGCAGCGTAGGAAACCAGAAAGCTTTCTTT. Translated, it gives CASSVGNQKAFF.

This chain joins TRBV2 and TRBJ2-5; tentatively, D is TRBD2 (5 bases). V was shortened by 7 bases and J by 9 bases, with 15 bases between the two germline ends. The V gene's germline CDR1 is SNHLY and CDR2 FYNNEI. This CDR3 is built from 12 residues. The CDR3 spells CASTETRGSQYF. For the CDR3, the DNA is TGTGCCAGCACCGAAACTAGAGGATCCCAGTACTTC.

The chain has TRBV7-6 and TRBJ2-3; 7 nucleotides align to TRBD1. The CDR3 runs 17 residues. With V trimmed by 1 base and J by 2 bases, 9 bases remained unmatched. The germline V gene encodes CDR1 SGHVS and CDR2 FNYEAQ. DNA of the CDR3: TGTGCCAGCAGCTTAGGGTATACAGGGGCCGCCACAGATACGCAGTATTTT. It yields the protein CASSLGYTGAATDTQYF. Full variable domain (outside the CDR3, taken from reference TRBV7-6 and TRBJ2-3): GAGVSQSPRYKVTKRGQDVALRCDPISGHVSLYWYRQALGQGPEFLTYFNYEAQQDKSGLPNDRFSAERPEGSISTLTIQRTEQRDSAMYRCASSLGYTGAATDTQYFGPGTRLTVL.

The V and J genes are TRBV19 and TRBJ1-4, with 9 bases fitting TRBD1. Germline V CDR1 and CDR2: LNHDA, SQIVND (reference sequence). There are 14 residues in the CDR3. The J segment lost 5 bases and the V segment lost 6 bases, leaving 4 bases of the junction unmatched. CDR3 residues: CASRTGTGNEKLFF. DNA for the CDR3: TGTGCCAGTAGAACCGGGACAGGGAATGAAAAACTGTTTTTT.

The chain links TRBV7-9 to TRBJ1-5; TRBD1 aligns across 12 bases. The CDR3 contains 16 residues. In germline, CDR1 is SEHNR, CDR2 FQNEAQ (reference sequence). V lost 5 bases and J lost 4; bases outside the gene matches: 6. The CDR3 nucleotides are TGTGCCAGCAGCCTCTGGGACAGGGGGCGGAATCAGCCCCAGCATTTT. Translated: CASSLWDRGRNQPQHF.

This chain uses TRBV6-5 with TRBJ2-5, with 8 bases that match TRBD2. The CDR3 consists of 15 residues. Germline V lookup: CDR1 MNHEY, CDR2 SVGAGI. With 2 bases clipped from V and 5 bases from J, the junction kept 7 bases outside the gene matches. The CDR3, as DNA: TGTGCCAGCAGTTACCGCGGGGGGTCTCAGGAGACCCAGTACTTC. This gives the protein CASSYRGGSQETQYF.

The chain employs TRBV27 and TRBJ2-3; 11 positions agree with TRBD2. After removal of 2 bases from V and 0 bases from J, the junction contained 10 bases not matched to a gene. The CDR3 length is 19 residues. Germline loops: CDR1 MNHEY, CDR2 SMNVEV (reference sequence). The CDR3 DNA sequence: TGTGCCAGCAGTTTACGAGCGCTAGCGGGGGGTTATAGCACAGATACGCAGTATTTT. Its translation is CASSLRALAGGYSTDTQYF.

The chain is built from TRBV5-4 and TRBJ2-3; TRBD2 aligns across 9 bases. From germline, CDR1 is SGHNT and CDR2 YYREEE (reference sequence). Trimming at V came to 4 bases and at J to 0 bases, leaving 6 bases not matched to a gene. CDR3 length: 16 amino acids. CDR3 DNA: TGTGCCAGCAGCGCAAGACTAGCGGAAAGCACAGATACGCAGTATTTT. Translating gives CASSARLAESTDTQYF.

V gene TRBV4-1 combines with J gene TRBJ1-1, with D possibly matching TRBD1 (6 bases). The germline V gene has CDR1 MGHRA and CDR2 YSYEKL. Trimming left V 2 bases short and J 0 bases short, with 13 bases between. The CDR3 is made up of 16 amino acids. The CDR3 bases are TGCGCCAGCAGCCAAAAAAGGGGGAATATGAACACTGAAGCTTTCTTT. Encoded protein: CASSQKRGNMNTEAFF.

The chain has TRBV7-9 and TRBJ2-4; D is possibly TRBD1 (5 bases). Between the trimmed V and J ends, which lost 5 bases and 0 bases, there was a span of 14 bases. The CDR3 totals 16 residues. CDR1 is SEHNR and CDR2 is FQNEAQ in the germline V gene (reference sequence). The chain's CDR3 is CASSQDRRLAKNIQYF. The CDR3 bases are TGTGCCAGCAGCCAAGACAGACGCCTAGCCAAAAACATTCAGTACTTC.

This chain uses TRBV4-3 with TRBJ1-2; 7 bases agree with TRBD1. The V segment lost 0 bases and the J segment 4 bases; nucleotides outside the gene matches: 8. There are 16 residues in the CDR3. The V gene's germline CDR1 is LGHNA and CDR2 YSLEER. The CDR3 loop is CASSQDFGTVSYGYTF. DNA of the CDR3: TGCGCCAGCAGCCAAGATTTTGGGACAGTATCCTATGGCTACACCTTC.

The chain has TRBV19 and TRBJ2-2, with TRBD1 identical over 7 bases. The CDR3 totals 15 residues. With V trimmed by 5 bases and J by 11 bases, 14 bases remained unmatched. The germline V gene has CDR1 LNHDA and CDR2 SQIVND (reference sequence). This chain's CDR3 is CASSPGTAVRAELFF. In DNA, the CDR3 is TGTGCCAGTAGTCCCGGGACAGCCGTACGGGCTGAGCTGTTTTTT.

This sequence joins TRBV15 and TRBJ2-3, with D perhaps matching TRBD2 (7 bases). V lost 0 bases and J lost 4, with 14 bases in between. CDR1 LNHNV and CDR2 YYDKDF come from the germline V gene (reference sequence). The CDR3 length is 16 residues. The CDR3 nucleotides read TGTGCCACCAGCAGAGATCGGGGGGCCAGAGCAGATACGCAGTATTTT. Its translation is CATSRDRGARADTQYF.

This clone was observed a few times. The chain's CDR3 is CASSLGTGINEKLFF. The CDR3 DNA sequence: TGTGCCAGCAGCTTAGGGACAGGGATCAATGAAAAACTGTTTTTT. This chain connects TRBV7-9 to TRBJ1-4; 8 bases align to TRBD1. The V and J ends lost 1 base and 5 bases, in that order; junction bases with no gene match: 3. This CDR3 comprises 15 residues. Germline V lookup: CDR1 SEHNR, CDR2 FQNEAQ (reference sequence).

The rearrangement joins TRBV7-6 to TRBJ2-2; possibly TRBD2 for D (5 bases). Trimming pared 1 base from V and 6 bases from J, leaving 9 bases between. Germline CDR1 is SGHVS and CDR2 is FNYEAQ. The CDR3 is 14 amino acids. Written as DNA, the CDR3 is TGTGCCAGCAGCTTAGTTCAGAGGGCCGGGGAGCTGTTTTTT. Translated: CASSLVQRAGELFF.

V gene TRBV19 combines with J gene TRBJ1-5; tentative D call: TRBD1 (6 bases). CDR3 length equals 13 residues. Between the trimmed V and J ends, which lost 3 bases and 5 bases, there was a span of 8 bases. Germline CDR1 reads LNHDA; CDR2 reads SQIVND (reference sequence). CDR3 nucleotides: TGTGCCAGTAGTATCCAGGGGCATCAGCCCCAGCATTTT. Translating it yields CASSIQGHQPQHF.

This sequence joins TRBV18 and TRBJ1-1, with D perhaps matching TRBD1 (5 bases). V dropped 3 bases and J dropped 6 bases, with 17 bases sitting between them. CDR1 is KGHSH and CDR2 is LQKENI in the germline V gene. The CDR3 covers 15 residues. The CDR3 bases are TGTGCCAGCTCACCCCCCTCTTCAGGGTACGCTGAAGCTTTCTTT. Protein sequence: CASSPPSSGYAEAFF.

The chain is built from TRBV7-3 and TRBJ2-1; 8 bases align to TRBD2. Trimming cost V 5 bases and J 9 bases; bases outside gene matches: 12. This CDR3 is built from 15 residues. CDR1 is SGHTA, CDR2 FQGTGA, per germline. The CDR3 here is CASSAGGAGAREQFF. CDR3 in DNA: TGTGCCAGCAGCGCCGGGGGAGCGGGGGCACGTGAGCAGTTCTTC.

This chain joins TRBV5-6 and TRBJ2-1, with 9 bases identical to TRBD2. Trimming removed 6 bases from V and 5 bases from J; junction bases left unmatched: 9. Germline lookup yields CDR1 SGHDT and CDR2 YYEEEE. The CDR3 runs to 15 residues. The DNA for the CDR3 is TGTGCCAGCACCCTTAGCGGGAGTAGCCACAATGAGCAGTTCTTC. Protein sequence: CASTLSGSSHNEQFF.

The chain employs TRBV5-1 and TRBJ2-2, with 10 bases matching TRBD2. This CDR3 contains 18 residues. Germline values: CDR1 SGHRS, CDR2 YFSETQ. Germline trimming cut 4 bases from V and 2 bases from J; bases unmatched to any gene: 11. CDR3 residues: CASSAKRVLAGNTGELFF. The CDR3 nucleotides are TGCGCCAGCAGCGCGAAGAGGGTACTAGCGGGAAACACCGGGGAGCTGTTTTTT.

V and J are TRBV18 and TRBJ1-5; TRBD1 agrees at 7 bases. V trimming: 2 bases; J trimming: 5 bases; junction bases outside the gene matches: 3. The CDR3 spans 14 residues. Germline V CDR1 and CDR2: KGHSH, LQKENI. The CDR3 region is CASSPGQADQPQHF. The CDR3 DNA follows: TGTGCCAGCTCACCAGGACAGGCTGATCAGCCCCAGCATTTT.